This TCR beta chain appears in the sequencing data of a study of shared clonotypes between healthy human individuals. Study as a whole: Donors, aged 18 to 49, were a couple of women and three men. Per donor, three plates held CD4 naive cells, three held CD4 memory, two held CD8 naive and one held CD8 memory.

The test was conducted at deep level. Method: immunoSEQ multiplex PCR; TCRdb's copy keeps in-frame clones and lacks some. The sample shows approximately 600,000 clones, about 95% of them seen only once. Naive CD8 cells lacked CD45RO, underwent positive selection for CCR7 and left out terminally differentiated effector memory CD45RA+ cells. The sequenced sample consisted of naive CD8+ T cells sorted from blood. This clonotype was sampled from a woman aged 30 to 39 in good health.

CDR3 residues: CASSPSRLELDTDTQYF. CDR3 coding DNA: TGTGCCAGCAGCCCAAGCCGCCTAGAACTAGACACAGATACGCAGTATTTT. V and J are TRBV9 and TRBJ2-3, with a weak D call TRBD2 (5 bases). The CDR3 sequence is 17 residues long. Between the trimmed V and J ends, which lost 4 bases and 2 bases, there was a span of 20 bases. The germline V gene has CDR1 SGDLS and CDR2 YYNGEE.